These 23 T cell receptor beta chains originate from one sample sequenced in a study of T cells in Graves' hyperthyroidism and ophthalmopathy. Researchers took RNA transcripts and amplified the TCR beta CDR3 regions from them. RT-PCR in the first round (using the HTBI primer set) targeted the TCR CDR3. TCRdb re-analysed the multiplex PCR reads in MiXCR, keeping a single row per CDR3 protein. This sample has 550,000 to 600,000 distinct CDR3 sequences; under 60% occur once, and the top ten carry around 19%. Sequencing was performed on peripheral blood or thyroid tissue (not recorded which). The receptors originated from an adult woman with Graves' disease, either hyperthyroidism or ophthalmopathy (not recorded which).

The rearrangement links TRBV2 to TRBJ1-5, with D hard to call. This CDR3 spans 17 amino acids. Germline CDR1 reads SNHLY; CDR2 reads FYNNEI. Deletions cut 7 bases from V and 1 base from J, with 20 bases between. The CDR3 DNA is TGTGCCAGCACGAATAGTGACATGGGGAGAAGCAATCAGCCCCAGCATTTT. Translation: CASTNSDMGRSNQPQHF.

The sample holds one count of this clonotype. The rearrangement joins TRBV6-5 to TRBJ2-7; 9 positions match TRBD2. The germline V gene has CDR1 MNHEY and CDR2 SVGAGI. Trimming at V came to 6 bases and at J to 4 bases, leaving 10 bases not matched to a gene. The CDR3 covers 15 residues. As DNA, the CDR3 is TGTGCCAGCAGCCGTAGCGGGAGCAGTACTTACGAGCAGTACTTC. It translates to CASSRSGSSTYEQYF.

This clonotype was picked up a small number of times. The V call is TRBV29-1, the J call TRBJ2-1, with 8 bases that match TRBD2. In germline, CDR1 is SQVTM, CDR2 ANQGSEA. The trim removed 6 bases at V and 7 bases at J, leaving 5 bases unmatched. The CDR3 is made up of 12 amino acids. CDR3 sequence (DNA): TGCAGCGTAGAGCGGGAGAAGAATGAGCAGTTCTTC. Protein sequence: CSVEREKNEQFF.

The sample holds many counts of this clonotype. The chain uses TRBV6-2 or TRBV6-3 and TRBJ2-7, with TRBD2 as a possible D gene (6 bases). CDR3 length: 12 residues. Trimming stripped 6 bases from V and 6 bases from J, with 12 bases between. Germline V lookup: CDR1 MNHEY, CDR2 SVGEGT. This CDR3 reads CASRTSTSEQYF. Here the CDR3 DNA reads TGTGCCAGCAGGACTAGTACTTCCGAGCAGTACTTC.

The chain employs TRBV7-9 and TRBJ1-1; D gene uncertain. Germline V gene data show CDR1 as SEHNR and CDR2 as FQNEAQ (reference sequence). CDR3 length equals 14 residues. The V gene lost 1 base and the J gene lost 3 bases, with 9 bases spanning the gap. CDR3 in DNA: TGTGCCAGCAGCTTAGTCTTGAGTGACACTGAAGCTTTCTTT. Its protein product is CASSLVLSDTEAFF.

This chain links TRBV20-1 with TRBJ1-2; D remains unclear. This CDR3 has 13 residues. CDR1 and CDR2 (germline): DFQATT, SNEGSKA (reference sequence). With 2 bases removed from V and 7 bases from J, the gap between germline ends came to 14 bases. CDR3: CSARNDRFPGYTF. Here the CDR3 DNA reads TGCAGTGCTAGAAATGACCGCTTTCCTGGCTACACCTTC.

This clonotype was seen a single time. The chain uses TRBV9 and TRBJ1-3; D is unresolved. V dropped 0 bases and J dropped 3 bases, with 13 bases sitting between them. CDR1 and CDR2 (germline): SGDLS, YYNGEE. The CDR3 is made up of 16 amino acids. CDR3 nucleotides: TGTGCCAGCAGCGTAGATCATGGAGCTAATGGAAACACCATATATTTT. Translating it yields CASSVDHGANGNTIYF.

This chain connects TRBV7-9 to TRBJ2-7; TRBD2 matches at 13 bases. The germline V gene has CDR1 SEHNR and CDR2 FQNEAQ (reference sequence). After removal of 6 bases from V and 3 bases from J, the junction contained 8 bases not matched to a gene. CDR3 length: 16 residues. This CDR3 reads CASSATLAGGDYEQYF. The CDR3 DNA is TGTGCCAGCAGTGCCACACTAGCGGGAGGGGACTACGAGCAGTACTTC.

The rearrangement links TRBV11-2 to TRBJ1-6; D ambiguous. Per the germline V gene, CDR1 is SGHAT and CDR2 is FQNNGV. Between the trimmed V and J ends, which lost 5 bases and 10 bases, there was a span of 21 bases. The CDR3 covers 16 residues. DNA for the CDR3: TGTGCCAGCAGCCCACATGACGGAGGAGCAAGGTCACCCCTCCACTTT. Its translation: CASSPHDGGARSPLHF. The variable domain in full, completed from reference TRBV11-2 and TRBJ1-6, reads EAGVAQSPRYKIIEKRQSVAFWCNPISGHATLYWYQQILGQGPKLLIQFQNNGVVDDSQLPKDRFSAERLKGVDSTLKIQPAKLEDSAVYLCASSPHDGGARSPLHFGNGTRLTVT.

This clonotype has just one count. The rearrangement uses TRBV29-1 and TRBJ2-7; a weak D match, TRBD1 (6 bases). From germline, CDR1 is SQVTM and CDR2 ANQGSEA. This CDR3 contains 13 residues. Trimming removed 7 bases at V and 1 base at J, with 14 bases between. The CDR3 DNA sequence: TGCAGCGGAAACAGGGACGGGTCCTACGAGCAGTACTTC. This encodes CSGNRDGSYEQYF.

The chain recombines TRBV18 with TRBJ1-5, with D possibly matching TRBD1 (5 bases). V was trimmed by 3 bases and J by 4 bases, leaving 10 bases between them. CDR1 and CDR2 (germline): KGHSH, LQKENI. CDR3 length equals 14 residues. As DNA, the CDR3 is TGTGCCAGCTCACCCTTTAGGGGAAATCAGCCCCAGCATTTT. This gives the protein CASSPFRGNQPQHF.

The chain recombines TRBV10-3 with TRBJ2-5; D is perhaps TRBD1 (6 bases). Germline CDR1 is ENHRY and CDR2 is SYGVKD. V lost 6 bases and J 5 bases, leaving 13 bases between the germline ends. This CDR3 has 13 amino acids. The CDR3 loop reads CAISQGIAETQYF. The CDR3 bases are TGTGCCATCAGCCAGGGGATTGCGGAGACCCAGTACTTC.

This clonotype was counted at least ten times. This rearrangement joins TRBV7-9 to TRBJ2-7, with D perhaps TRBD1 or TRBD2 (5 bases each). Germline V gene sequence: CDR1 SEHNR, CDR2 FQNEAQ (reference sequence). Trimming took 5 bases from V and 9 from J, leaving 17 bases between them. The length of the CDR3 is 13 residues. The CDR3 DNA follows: TGTGCCAGCAGCCCCCGGGACGACTTGGTGCAGTACTTC. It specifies CASSPRDDLVQYF.

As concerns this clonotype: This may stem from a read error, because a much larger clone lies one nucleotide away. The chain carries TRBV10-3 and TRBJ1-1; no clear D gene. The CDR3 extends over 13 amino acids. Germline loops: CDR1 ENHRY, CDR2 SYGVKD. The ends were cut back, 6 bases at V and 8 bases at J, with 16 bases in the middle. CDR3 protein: CAISRTEGEEAFF. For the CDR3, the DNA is TGTGCCATCAGCCGAACGGAGGGAGAGGAAGCTTTCTTT.

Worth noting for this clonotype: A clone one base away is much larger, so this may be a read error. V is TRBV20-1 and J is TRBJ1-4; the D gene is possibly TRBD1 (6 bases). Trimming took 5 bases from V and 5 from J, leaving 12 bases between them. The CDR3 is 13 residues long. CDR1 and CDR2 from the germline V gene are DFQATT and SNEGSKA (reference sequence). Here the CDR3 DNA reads TGCAGTGCTCTTCGGGGGGCAAATGAAAAACTGTTTTTT. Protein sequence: CSALRGANEKLFF.

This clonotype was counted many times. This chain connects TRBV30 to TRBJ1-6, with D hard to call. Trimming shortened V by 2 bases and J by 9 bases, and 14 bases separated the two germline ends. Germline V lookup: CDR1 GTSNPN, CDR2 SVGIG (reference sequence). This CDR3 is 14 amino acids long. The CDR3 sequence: CAWSFLQSGSPLHF. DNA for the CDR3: TGTGCCTGGAGTTTCCTTCAATCTGGTTCACCCCTCCACTTT.

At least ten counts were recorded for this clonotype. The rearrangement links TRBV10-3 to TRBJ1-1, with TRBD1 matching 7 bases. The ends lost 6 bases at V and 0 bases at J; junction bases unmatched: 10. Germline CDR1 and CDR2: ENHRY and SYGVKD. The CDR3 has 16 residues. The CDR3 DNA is TGTGCCATCAGCTTCGACAGGGTGGGGATGAACACTGAAGCTTTCTTT. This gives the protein CAISFDRVGMNTEAFF.

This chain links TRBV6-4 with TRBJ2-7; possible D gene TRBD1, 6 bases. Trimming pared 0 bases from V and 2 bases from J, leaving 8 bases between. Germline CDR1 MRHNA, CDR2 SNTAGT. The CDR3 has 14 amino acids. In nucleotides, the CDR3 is TGTGCCAGCAGTGACTCGACAGGACCCTACGAGCAGTACTTC. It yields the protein CASSDSTGPYEQYF.

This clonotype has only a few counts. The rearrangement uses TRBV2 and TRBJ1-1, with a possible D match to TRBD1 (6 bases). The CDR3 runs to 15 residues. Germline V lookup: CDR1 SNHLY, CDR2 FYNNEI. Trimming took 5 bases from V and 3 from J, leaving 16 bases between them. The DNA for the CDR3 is TGTGCCAGCAGTCCTATACAGGGCAAAGACACTGAAGCTTTCTTT. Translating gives CASSPIQGKDTEAFF.

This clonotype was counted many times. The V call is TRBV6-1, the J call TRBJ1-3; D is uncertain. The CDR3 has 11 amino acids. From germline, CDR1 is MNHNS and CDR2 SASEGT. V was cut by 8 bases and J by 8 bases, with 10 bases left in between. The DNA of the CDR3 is TGTGCCAGCTTTCTCGTGGACACCATATATTTT. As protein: CASFLVDTIYF.

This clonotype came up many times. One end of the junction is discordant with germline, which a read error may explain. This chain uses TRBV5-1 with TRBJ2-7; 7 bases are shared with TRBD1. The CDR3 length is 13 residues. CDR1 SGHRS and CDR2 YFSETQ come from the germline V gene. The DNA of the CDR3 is TGTGCCAGCAGTAAGGACAGGTTCTACGAGCAGTACTTC. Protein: CASSKDRFYEQYF.

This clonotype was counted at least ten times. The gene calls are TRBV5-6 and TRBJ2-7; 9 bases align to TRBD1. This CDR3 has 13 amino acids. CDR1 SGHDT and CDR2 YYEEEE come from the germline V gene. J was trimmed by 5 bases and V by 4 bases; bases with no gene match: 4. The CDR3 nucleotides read TGTGCCAGCAGCATGGACAGGGGTCACGAGCAGTACTTC. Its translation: CASSMDRGHEQYF.

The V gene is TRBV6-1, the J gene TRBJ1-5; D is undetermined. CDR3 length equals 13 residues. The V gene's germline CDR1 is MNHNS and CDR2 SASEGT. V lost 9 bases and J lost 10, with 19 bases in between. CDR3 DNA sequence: TGTGCCAGTACGTCAACGGCCGGACGACCCCAGCATTTT. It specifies CASTSTAGRPQHF.